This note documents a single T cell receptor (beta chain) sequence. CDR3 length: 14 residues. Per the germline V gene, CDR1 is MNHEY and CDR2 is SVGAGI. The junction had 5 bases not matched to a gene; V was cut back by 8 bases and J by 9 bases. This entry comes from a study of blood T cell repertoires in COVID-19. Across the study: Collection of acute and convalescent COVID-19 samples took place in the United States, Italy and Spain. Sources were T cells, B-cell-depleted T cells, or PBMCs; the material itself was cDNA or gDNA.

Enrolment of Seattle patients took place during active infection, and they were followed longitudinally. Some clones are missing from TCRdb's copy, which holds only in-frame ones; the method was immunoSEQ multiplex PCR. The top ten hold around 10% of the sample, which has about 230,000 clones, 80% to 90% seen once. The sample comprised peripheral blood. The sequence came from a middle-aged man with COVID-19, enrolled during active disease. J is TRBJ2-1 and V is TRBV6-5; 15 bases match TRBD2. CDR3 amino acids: CASGRTSGRVEQFF. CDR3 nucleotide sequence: TGTGCCAGCGGACGGACTAGCGGGAGGGTTGAGCAGTTCTTC.